Detailed here is one T cell receptor beta chain. The antigen is unknown. PCR used 60 Vbeta primers and 13 Jbeta primers. How the authors handled the data: A follow-up analysis tallied around 80 million unique TCR beta chains, roughly 11 million shared. TCRdb's copy holds only in-frame clones and misses some; the assay was immunoSEQ multiplex PCR. From that table come the V and J calls and clone size; the DNA was used to work out D and trimming. The sample contains 110,000 or so clones, 70% to 80% of which appear only once. These data come from a study of cytomegalovirus exposure and HLA in healthy donors. Regarding the study as a whole: Rarity characterized most TCR sequences, yet some public TCRs appeared in many donors.

V lost 2 bases and J lost 8; bases outside the gene matches: 6. Looked up from germline, CDR1 is SGDLS and CDR2 is YYNGEE. The CDR3 sequence is 14 residues long. The receptor was derived from a woman between 50 and 59 years old in good health and CMV-seropositive. The gene calls are TRBV9 and TRBJ2-1; 8 bases line up with TRBD2. What was sequenced was PBMCs. The CDR3 is CASSVQAGADEQFF. Here the CDR3 DNA reads TGTGCCAGCAGCGTCCAAGCGGGAGCTGATGAGCAGTTCTTC.